This T cell receptor (beta chain) was obtained from a study of blood T cells in healthy people across ages. Germline V gene lookup returns CDR1 SGHVS and CDR2 FQNEAQ. This CDR3 is 16 amino acids long. V trimming: 2 bases; J trimming: 0 bases; junction bases outside the gene matches: 6. This clonotype turned up a few times. The antigen remains undetermined. Primers used in a second PCR of about 6 to 11 cycles were a sample-barcoded 5' primer and a J-beta primer mix. A single record per CDR3 protein comes from TCRdb applying MiXCR to the 5' RACE reads. The profile covers 780,000 or so distinct CDR3 sequences, with about 61% appearing a single time and roughly 25% taken by the ten largest. Regarding the study as a whole: Diversity estimates drawn from one million T cells were deemed underestimates.

The V and J genes are TRBV7-8 and TRBJ2-7; 8 bases line up with TRBD1. The clonotype comes from a middle-aged man in good health. Sample: blood. The DNA for the CDR3 is TGTGCCAGCAGCTTATTCGGCAGGGGGCGCTCCTACGAGCAGTACTTC. The encoded protein is CASSLFGRGRSYEQYF.